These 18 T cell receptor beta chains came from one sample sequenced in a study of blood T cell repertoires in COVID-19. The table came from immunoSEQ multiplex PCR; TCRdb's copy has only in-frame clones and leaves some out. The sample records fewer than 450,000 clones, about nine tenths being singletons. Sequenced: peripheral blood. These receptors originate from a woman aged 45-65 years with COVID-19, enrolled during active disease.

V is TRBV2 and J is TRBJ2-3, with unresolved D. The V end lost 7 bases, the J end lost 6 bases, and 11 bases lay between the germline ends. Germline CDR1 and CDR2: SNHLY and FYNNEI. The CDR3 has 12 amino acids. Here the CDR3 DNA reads TGTGCCAGCAATTATTACGGGGATACGCAGTATTTT. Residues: CASNYYGDTQYF.

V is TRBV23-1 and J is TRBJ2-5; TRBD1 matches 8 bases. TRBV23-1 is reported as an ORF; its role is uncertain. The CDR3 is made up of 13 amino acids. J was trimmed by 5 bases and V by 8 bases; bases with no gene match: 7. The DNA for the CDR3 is TGCGCCAGCCAGGGGGCGGCCAGGGAGACCCAGTACTTC. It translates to CASQGAARETQYF.

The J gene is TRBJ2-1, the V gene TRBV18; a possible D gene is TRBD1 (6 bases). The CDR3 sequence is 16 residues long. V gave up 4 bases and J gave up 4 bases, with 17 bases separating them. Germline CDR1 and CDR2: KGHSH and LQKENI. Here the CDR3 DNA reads TGTGCCAGCTCACAACAGGGAAGGGGGTTTTACAATGAGCAGTTCTTC. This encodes CASSQQGRGFYNEQFF.

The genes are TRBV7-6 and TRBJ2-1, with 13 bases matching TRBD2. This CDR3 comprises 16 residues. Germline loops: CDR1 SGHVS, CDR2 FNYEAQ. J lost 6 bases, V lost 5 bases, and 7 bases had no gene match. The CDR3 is CASSRTSGRAGNEQFF. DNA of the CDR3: TGTGCCAGCAGCCGAACTAGCGGGAGGGCCGGCAATGAGCAGTTCTTC.

The CDR3 region has the DNA TGCGCCAGCAGCCAAGTTAGCGGGAGGGACCAAGAGACCCAGTACTTC. It yields the protein CASSQVSGRDQETQYF. The chain has TRBV4-1 and TRBJ2-5, with 11 bases that match TRBD2. This CDR3 is built from 16 residues. J was trimmed by 0 bases and V by 1 base; bases with no gene match: 1. The germline V gene encodes CDR1 MGHRA and CDR2 YSYEKL.

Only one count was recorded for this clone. CDR3 in amino acids: CASSDLGGGRMGTDTQYF. Written as DNA, the CDR3 is TGTGCCAGCAGTGACCTGGGGGGCGGGAGGATGGGAACAGATACGCAGTATTTT. The genes are TRBV6-4 and TRBJ2-3; the match to TRBD2 covers 8 bases. Trimming at V came to 2 bases and at J to 3 bases, leaving 13 bases not matched to a gene. The CDR3 extends over 18 amino acids. The germline V gene encodes CDR1 MRHNA and CDR2 SNTAGT.

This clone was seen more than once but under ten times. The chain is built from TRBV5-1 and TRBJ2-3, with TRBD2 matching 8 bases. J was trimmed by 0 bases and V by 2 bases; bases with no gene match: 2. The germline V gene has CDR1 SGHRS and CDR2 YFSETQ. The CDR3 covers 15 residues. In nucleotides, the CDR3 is TGCGCCAGCAGCTTTAGCGGGGTTAGCACAGATACGCAGTATTTT. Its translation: CASSFSGVSTDTQYF.

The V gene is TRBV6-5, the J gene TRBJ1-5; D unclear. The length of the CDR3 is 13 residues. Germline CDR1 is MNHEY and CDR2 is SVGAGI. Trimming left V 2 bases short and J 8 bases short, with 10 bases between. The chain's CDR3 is CASSYIDSEPQHF. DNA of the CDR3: TGTGCCAGCAGTTACATTGACTCCGAGCCCCAGCATTTT.

CDR3 in amino acids: CASSLASFRGAGTEAFF. The CDR3 DNA sequence: TGTGCCAGCAGCTTAGCGTCCTTTCGGGGTGCCGGCACTGAAGCTTTCTTT. This chain connects TRBV11-3 to TRBJ1-1; D call uncertain. The CDR3 has 17 residues. Deletions cut 1 base from V and 4 bases from J, with 19 bases between. Germline assignment: CDR1 SGHNT and CDR2 YENEEA. Full variable domain (missing parts from reference TRBV11-3 and TRBJ1-1): EAGVVQSPRYKIIEKKQPVAFWCNPISGHNTLYWYLQNLGQGPELLIRYENEEAVDDSQLPKDRFSAERLKGVDSTLKIQPAELGDSAVYLCASSLASFRGAGTEAFFGQGTRLTVV.

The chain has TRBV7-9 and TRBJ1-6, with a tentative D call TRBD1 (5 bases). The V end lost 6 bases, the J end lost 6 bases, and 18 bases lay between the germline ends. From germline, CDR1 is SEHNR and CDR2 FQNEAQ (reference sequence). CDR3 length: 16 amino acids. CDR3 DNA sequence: TGTGCCAGCAGGCCAGGAAGTCAGGGTATTAATTCACCCCTCCACTTT. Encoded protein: CASRPGSQGINSPLHF.

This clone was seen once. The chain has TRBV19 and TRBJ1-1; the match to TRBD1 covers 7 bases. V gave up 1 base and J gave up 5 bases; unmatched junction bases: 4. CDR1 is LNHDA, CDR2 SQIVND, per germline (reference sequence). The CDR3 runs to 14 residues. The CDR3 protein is CASSIGRGLTEAFF. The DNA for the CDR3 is TGTGCCAGTAGTATAGGGAGGGGGCTTACTGAAGCTTTCTTT. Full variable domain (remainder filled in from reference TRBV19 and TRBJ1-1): DGGITQSPKYLFRKEGQNVTLSCEQNLNHDAMYWYRQDPGQGLRLIYYSQIVNDFQKGDIAEGYSVSREKKESFPLTVTSAQKNPTAFYLCASSIGRGLTEAFFGQGTRLTVV.

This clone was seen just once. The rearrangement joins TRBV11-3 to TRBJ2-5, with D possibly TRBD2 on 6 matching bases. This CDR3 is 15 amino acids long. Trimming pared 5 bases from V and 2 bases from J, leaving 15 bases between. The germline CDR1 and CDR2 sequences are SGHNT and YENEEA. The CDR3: CASSPDGGPQETQYF. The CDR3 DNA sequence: TGTGCCAGCAGCCCCGACGGGGGACCTCAAGAGACCCAGTACTTC.

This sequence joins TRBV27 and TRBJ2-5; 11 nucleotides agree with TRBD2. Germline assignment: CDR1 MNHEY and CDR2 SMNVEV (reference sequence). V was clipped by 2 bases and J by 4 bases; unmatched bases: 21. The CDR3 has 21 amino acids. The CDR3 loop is CASSLRLAGLDPRGGGETQYF. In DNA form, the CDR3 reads TGTGCCAGCAGTTTAAGACTAGCGGGACTTGACCCTCGGGGAGGAGGAGAGACCCAGTACTTC.

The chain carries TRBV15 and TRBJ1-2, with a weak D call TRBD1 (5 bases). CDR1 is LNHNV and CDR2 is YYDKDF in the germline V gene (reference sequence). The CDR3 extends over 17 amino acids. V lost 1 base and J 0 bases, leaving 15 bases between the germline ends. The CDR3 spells CATSRGAWAGANYGYTF. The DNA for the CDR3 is TGTGCCACCAGCAGAGGAGCATGGGCGGGGGCTAACTATGGCTACACCTTC.

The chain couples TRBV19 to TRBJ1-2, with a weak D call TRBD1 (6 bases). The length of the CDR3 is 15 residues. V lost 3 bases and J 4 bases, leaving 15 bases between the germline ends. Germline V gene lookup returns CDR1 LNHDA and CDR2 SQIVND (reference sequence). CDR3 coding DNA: TGTGCCAGTAGTATGGGAGCACAGGGTGCCTATGGCTACACCTTC. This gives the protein CASSMGAQGAYGYTF.

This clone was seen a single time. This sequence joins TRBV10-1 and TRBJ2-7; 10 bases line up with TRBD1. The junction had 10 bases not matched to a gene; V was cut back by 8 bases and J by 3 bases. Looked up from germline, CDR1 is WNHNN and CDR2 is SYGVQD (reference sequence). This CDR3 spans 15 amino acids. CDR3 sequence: CASSGQGDRYYEQYF. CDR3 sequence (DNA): TGCGCCAGCTCCGGACAGGGGGACCGGTACTACGAGCAGTACTTC.

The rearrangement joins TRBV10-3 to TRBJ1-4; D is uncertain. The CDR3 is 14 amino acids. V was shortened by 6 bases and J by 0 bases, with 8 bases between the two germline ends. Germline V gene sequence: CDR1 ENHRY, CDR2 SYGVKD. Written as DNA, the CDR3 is TGTGCCATCAGCAGCGGATCAACTAATGAAAAACTGTTTTTT. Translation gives CAISSGSTNEKLFF.

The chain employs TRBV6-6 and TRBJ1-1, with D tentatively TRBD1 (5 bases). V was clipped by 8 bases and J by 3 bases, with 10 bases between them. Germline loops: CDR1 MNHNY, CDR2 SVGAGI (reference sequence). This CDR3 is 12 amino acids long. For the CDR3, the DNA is TGTGCCAGCTGCGCAGGGTACACTGAAGCTTTCTTT. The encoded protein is CASCAGYTEAFF.